These T cell receptor beta chains were read from a single sample in a study of blood T cell repertoires in COVID-19. Clones were read by immunoSEQ multiplex PCR, and TCRdb kept only the in-frame ones, dropping some. Counted here are 15,000 or so clones, approximately 90% occurring once; the ten biggest clones make up about 8.1%. Specimen: peripheral blood. The receptors originated from a human donor in a cohort sampled during active COVID-19. The conserved cysteine and the conserved F or W are not part of the CDR3 here. The order of the fields is J gene, V gene, CDR3 protein.

>TRBJ2-1|TRBV6-6
ASSRGPSGSFDEQF
>TRBJ2-1|TRBV13
ASSLRTRIEQF
>TRBJ1-1|TRBV3-1/TRBV3-2
ASSQAGARTEAF
>TRBJ1-6|TRBV3-1/TRBV3-2
ASSQAQGGNSPLH
>TRBJ1-5|TRBV6-5
ASSLGSFNQPQH
>TRBJ2-2|TRBV5-1
ASSLDPAGGTGELF
>TRBJ2-7|TRBV3-1/TRBV3-2
ASSQEYRVGSYEQY
>TRBJ2-7|TRBV9
ASSAGGTQTYEQY
>TRBJ2-7|TRBV7-3
ASSSTGLSYEQY
>TRBJ2-3|TRBV10-3
AISESGGDTQY
>TRBJ2-1|TRBV5-4
ASSIQGLRNEQF
>TRBJ1-4|TRBV6-5
ASSKDRGLEKLF
>TRBJ2-7|TRBV12-5
ASGLVGGSSYEQY
>TRBJ2-6|TRBV9
ASSATQGSGANVLT
>TRBJ1-5|TRBV27
ASRPDSYRNQPQH
>TRBJ2-6|TRBV21-1
ASSLRKGAVLSGANVLT
>TRBJ1-6|TRBV2
ASSKQGPPLH
>TRBJ2-5|TRBV6-5
ASTTLAGSQETQY
>TRBJ1-2|TRBV2
ASKTTRDYGYT
>TRBJ2-2|TRBV11-2
ASSYTNTGELF
>TRBJ2-1|TRBV14
ASRASGRVDNEQF
>TRBJ2-1|TRBV28
ASSPAGQGRGHEQF
>TRBJ2-1|TRBV4-2
ASSQEGPYNEQF
>TRBJ2-7|TRBV3-1/TRBV3-2
ASSPSSYEQY
>TRBJ2-1|TRBV5-1
ASSRTSGSMNEQF
>TRBJ1-6|TRBV21-1
ASSKEQVGTGNSPLH
>TRBJ2-6|TRBV21-1
ASSKLGQVSSGANVLT
>TRBJ2-3|TRBV27
ASNARGLAPDTQY
>TRBJ2-5|TRBV5-1
ASSSAGTSGVGETQY